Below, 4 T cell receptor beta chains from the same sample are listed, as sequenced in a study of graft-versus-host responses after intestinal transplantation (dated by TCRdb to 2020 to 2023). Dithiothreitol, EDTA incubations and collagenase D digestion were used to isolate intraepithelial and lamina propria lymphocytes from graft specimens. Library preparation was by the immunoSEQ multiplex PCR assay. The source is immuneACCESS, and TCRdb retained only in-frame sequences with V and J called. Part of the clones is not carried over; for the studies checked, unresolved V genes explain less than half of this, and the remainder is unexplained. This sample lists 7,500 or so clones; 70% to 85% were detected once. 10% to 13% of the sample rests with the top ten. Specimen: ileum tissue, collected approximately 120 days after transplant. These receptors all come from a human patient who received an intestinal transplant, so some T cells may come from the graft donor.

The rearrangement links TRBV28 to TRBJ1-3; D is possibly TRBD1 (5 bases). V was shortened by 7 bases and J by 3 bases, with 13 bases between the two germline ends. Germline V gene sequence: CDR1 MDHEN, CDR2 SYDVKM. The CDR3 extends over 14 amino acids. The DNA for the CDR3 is TGTGCCAGCATGAAACTTGGGGGTGGAAACACCATATATTTT. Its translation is CASMKLGGGNTIYF. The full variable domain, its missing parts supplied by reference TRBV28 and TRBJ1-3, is DVKVTQSSRYLVKRTGEKVFLECVQDMDHENMFWYRQDPGLGLRLIYFSYDVKMKEKGDIPEGYSVSREKKERFSLILESASTNQTSMYLCASMKLGGGNTIYFGEGSWLTVV.

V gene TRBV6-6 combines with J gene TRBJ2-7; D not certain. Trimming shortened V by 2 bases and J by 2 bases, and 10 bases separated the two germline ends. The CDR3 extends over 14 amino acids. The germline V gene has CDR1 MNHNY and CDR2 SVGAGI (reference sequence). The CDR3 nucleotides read TGTGCCAGCAGTTACGGCTTCGGAACCTACGAGCAGTACTTC. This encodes CASSYGFGTYEQYF.

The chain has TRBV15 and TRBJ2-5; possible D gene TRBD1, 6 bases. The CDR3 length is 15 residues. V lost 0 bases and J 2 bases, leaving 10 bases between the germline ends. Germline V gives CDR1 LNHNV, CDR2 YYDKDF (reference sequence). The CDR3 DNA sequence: TGTGCCACCAGCAGAGATAACAGGGAACAAGAGACCCAGTACTTC. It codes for CATSRDNREQETQYF. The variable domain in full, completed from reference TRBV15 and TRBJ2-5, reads DAMVIQNPRYQVTQFGKPVTLSCSQTLNHNVMYWYQQKSSQAPKLLFHYYDKDFNNEADTPDNFQSRRPNTSFCFLDIRSPGLGDTAMYLCATSRDNREQETQYFGPGTRLLVL.

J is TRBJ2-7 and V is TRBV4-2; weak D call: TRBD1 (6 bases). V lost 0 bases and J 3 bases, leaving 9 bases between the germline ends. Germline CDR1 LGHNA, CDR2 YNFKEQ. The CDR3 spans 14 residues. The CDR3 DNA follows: TGTGCCAGCAGCCAAGATCGACAGGACTACGAGCAGTACTTC. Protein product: CASSQDRQDYEQYF.